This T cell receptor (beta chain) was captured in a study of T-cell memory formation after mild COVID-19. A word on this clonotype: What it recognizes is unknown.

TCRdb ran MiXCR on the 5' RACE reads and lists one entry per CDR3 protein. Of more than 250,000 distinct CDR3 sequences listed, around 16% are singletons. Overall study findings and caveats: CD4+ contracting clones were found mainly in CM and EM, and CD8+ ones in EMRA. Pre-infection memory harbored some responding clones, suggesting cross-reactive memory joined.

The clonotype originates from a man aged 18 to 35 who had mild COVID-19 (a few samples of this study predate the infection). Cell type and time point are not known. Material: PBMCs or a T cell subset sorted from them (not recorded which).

This CDR3 reads CASSEGGLHSPLHF. The CDR3 region has the DNA TGTGCCAGCAGTGAAGGGGGCCTGCATTCACCCCTCCACTTT. The chain has TRBV6-1 and TRBJ1-6, with D possibly matching TRBD1 (5 bases). The CDR3 has 14 residues. V shed 1 base and J shed 8 bases, with 9 bases lying between them. The germline CDR1 and CDR2 sequences are MNHNS and SASEGT.